One sample yielded the 6 T cell receptor beta chains listed below, sequenced in a study of CXCR3-negative and CXCR3-positive naive CD8 T cells. The study, taken as a whole, reports: In CXCR3-positive naive cells, the TRB CDR3s were more hydrophobic than in CXCR3-negative naive cells.

Antigens for these TCRs are unknown. The authors made the TRB cDNA libraries by 5' RACE using UMI labels. No DNA is given; TCRdb re-called the 5' RACE reads and lists each CDR3 protein once. The sample table includes about 130,000 distinct CDR3 sequences. Sequencing used naive CXCR3+ CD8+ T cells from blood. Described subset: CD45RO-CCR7+CD27+CD95- naive CD8+ T cells expressing CXCR3 (TNR3+). These receptor sequences come from a human donor in good health. Some clones in this sample may be carry-over from other donors' samples.

The gene calls are TRBV12-3 or TRBV12-4 and TRBJ1-5. The CDR3 consists of 15 residues. This chain's CDR3 is CASSPQGGHNQPQHF.

The V and J genes are TRBV15 and TRBJ2-7. The CDR3 covers 11 residues. Germline CDR1 and CDR2: LNHNV and YYDKDF (reference sequence). CDR3 in amino acids: CATSRDFEQYF. Full variable domain (rest looked up from reference TRBV15 and TRBJ2-7): DAMVIQNPRYQVTQFGKPVTLSCSQTLNHNVMYWYQQKSSQAPKLLFHYYDKDFNNEADTPDNFQSRRPNTSFCFLDIRSPGLGDTAMYLCATSRDFEQYFGPGTRLTVT.

The chain has TRBV5-5 and TRBJ2-7; the TCRdb D gene call, TRBD1, has no DNA to confirm it. Germline V gene data show CDR1 as SGHKS and CDR2 as YYEKEE (reference sequence). The CDR3 consists of 17 residues. The CDR3 loop is CASSLAATYPGAYEQYF.

The V gene is TRBV7-9, the J gene TRBJ1-2; the TCRdb call, TRBD1, lacks DNA for checking. The germline V gene encodes CDR1 SEHNR and CDR2 FQNEAQ (reference sequence). The CDR3 runs 14 residues. CDR3 sequence: CASSPISGFRGYTF.

V usage is TRBV6-6 and J usage is TRBJ2-1. The CDR3 covers 18 residues. Germline CDR1 MNHNY, CDR2 SVGAGI (reference sequence). The CDR3 sequence: CASSYSTERTSSYNEQFF.

The chain is built from TRBV18 and TRBJ2-5; TCRdb outputs TRBD2, but without DNA this stays unchecked. CDR1 is KGHSH, CDR2 LQKENI, per germline. The CDR3 consists of 15 residues. The CDR3 is CASSRGLADQETQYF.